This is a list of T cell receptor beta chains from one sample in a study of T cells in Graves' hyperthyroidism and ophthalmopathy. TCRdb processed the multiplex PCR reads anew with MiXCR; each CDR3 protein has one entry. The data show about 610,000 distinct CDR3 sequences, roughly 15% seen once. The sequencing sample was made of blood. All receptors come from a middle-aged woman with Graves' ophthalmopathy. The CDR3 runs from the conserved cysteine through the conserved F or W. The D gene is left open where the match is weak. The size field is filled for only some rows; it gives once, few, many or a size class.

V gene: TRBV19; J gene: TRBJ2-2; D gene: TRBD2; clone size: many; CDR3 protein: CASSIMAGDGTGELFF; CDR3 DNA: TGTGCCAGTAGTATTATGGCGGGAGACGGAACCGGGGAGCTGTTTTTT
V gene: TRBV6-2/TRBV6-3; J gene: TRBJ1-5; D gene: NA; clone size: few; CDR3 protein: CASSAWGLTRTSNQPQHF; CDR3 DNA: TGTGCCAGCAGCGCCTGGGGTCTTACCCGGACTAGCAATCAGCCCCAGCATTTT
V gene: TRBV7-8; J gene: TRBJ1-5; D gene: NA; clone size: many; CDR3 protein: CASSSGEDQPQHF; CDR3 DNA: TGTGCCAGCAGTTCAGGGGAGGATCAGCCCCAGCATTTT
V gene: TRBV4-3; J gene: TRBJ1-2; D gene: NA; clone size: many; CDR3 protein: CASSQGPGGYGYTF; CDR3 DNA: TGCGCCAGCAGCCAAGGACCGGGGGGCTATGGCTACACCTTC
V gene: TRBV7-3; J gene: TRBJ2-2; D gene: NA; clone size: NA; CDR3 protein: CASSLLDGELFF; CDR3 DNA: TGTGCCAGCAGCTTACTCGATGGGGAGCTGTTTTTT
V gene: TRBV28; J gene: TRBJ1-2; D gene: NA; clone size: many; CDR3 protein: CASSPRAGYGYTF; CDR3 DNA: TGTGCCAGCAGTCCCCGGGCAGGATATGGCTACACCTTC
V gene: TRBV27; J gene: TRBJ2-7; D gene: NA; clone size: many; CDR3 protein: CASRPAGAHYEQYF; CDR3 DNA: TGTGCCAGCCGCCCCGCGGGGGCCCACTACGAGCAGTACTTC
V gene: TRBV12-5; J gene: TRBJ2-5; D gene: TRBD1; clone size: NA; CDR3 protein: CASGRGLEETQYF; CDR3 DNA: TGTGCTAGTGGGAGGGGGCTAGAAGAGACCCAGTACTTC
V gene: TRBV20-1; J gene: TRBJ1-5; D gene: TRBD1; clone size: many; CDR3 protein: CSAGDRGLQPQHF; CDR3 DNA: TGCAGTGCCGGGGACAGGGGGCTACAGCCCCAGCATTTT
V gene: TRBV28; J gene: TRBJ2-2; D gene: NA; clone size: NA; CDR3 protein: CASSLWAGLGTGELFF; CDR3 DNA: TGTGCCAGCAGTTTGTGGGCGGGACTGGGCACCGGGGAGCTGTTTTTT
V gene: TRBV28; J gene: TRBJ2-5; D gene: TRBD2; clone size: many; CDR3 protein: CAHKAGGQETQYF; CDR3 DNA: TGTGCCCACAAGGCGGGAGGCCAAGAGACCCAGTACTTC
V gene: TRBV6-1; J gene: TRBJ1-1; D gene: NA; clone size: many; CDR3 protein: CASSPKFRNTEAFF; CDR3 DNA: TGTGCCAGCAGTCCCAAGTTTAGGAACACTGAAGCTTTCTTT
V gene: TRBV20-1; J gene: TRBJ1-1; D gene: NA; clone size: NA; CDR3 protein: CSARDGTDQPEAFF; CDR3 DNA: TGCAGTGCTAGAGACGGGACGGATCAGCCTGAAGCTTTCTTT
V gene: TRBV28; J gene: TRBJ1-6; D gene: TRBD1; clone size: NA; CDR3 protein: CASMKQGGFYNSPLHF; CDR3 DNA: TGTGCCAGCATGAAACAGGGGGGATTCTATAATTCACCCCTCCACTTT
V gene: TRBV9; J gene: TRBJ1-1; D gene: NA; clone size: many; CDR3 protein: CASSQREGNTEAFF; CDR3 DNA: TGTGCCAGCAGCCAGAGGGAGGGGAACACTGAAGCTTTCTTT
V gene: TRBV5-1; J gene: TRBJ2-7; D gene: NA; clone size: many; CDR3 protein: CASRDPGHLIHEQYF; CDR3 DNA: TGCGCCAGCAGAGATCCGGGACACCTTATCCACGAGCAGTACTTC
V gene: TRBV28; J gene: TRBJ1-2; D gene: NA; clone size: many; CDR3 protein: CASSLIQGGGYTF; CDR3 DNA: TGTGCCAGCAGTTTAATACAGGGTGGGGGCTACACCTTC
V gene: TRBV28; J gene: TRBJ1-5; D gene: TRBD1; clone size: many; CDR3 protein: CASSPLSEGAGNQPQHF; CDR3 DNA: TGTGCCAGCAGTCCTCTCTCTGAGGGGGCAGGCAATCAGCCCCAGCATTTT
V gene: TRBV30; J gene: TRBJ2-4; D gene: TRBD2; clone size: many; CDR3 protein: CAWSMGGSKNIQYF; CDR3 DNA: TGTGCCTGGAGTATGGGGGGGTCCAAAAACATTCAGTACTTC
V gene: TRBV10-3; J gene: TRBJ1-2; D gene: NA; clone size: many; CDR3 protein: CAISVRRGVSNYGYTF; CDR3 DNA: TGTGCCATCAGTGTTCGTCGGGGAGTCTCTAACTATGGCTACACCTTC
V gene: TRBV12-5; J gene: TRBJ1-2; D gene: TRBD1; clone size: many; CDR3 protein: CASGSTLTGNGRGYTF; CDR3 DNA: TGTGCTAGTGGTTCGACCCTGACAGGGAATGGACGTGGCTACACCTTC
V gene: TRBV20-1; J gene: TRBJ2-7; D gene: NA; clone size: NA; CDR3 protein: CSARGAGTFRTEQYF; CDR3 DNA: TGCAGTGCTAGAGGGGCCGGGACCTTCCGCACCGAGCAGTACTTC
V gene: TRBV18; J gene: TRBJ1-5; D gene: TRBD1; clone size: NA; CDR3 protein: CASSPGQGIGNQPQHF; CDR3 DNA: TGTGCCAGCTCACCGGGACAGGGTATCGGCAATCAGCCCCAGCATTTT
V gene: TRBV7-9; J gene: TRBJ2-4; D gene: NA; clone size: few; CDR3 protein: CASSLDAAKNIQYF; CDR3 DNA: TGTGCCAGCAGCTTAGACGCGGCCAAAAACATTCAGTACTTC